This TCR beta chain is from a study of response to subunit inactivated influenza vaccine (dated by TCRdb to the late 2010s). At the level of the whole study: Deep quantitative T cell receptor repertoire profiling was used in the study to track responses to a trivalent subunit inactivated influenza vaccine. Results the study describes overall, beyond this receptor: It was suggested by the authors that each seasonal influenza vaccination may recruit only a limited number of new T cells.

Reading from cysteine to phenylalanine, the CDR3 counts 16 amino acids. Just CDR3 DNA is preserved here, 48 bases in frame from base 1. Trimming removed 5 bases from V and 7 bases from J; the gene matches leave 13 bases unexplained. Library construction relied on RT-PCR. TCRdb shows the sequencer as Illumina HiSeq 2500. TCRdb cleaned the public reads at Q25 with fastp, built clones with MiXCR and kept in-frame beta chains. Duplicate CDR3 protein sequences are folded into a single record with the most common DNA and genes. This sample has around 500,000 distinct CDR3 sequences in its table, and over 9.5% of those were observed once. Roughly 12% of the sample comes from the top ten. There are many counts of this clonotype. Its antigen specificity is not known. No much larger clone exists at a distance of one base, and base qualities are not known. The time point label corresponds to: 45 days after influenza vaccine administration.

The TCR was taken from a man aged 50 or older who received an inactivated influenza vaccine. Donor details come from another sample of the same person, matched by shared clones. This specimen was PBMCs from blood, taken 45 days after vaccination. The rearranged segments are TRBV12-3 or TRBV12-4 and TRBJ1-2, with 10 bases matching TRBD1. The CDR3 corresponds to CASSAGTGDILVGYTF. At the DNA level, the sequence is TGTGCCAGCAGTGCCGGGACAGGGGATATTTTAGTTGGCTACACCTTC.